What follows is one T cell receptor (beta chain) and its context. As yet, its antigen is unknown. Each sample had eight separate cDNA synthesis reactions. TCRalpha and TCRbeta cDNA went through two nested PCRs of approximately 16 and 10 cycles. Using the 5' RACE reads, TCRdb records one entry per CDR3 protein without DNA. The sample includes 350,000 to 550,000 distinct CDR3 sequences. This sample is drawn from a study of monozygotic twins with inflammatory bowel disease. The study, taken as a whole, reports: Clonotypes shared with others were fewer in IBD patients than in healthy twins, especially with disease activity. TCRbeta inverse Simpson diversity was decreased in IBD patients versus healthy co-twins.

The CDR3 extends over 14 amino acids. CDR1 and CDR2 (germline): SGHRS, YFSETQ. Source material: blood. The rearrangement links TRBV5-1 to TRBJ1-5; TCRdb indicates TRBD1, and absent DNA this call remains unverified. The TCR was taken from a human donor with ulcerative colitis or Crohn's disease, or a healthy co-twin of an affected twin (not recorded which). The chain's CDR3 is CASSPGQGIQPQHF.